The clone carrying this T cell receptor beta chain appeared a few times. The data originate from a study of blood T cells in healthy people across ages. The germline V gene has CDR1 LNHDA and CDR2 SQIVND (reference sequence). The CDR3 loop spans 16 amino acids. Trimming took 3 bases from V and 2 from J; bases not matched to a gene: 5. A J-beta primer mix and a sample-barcoded 5' primer were used in a second PCR of about 7 to 12 cycles. One entry per CDR3 protein results from TCRdb running MiXCR on the 5' RACE reads. The data show hundreds of thousands of distinct CDR3 sequences, more than 25% seen once.

The chain couples TRBV19 to TRBJ2-1; TRBD2 aligns across 9 bases. This sequence originates from a woman over 75 in good health. Input material: blood. The CDR3 DNA is TGTGCCAGTAGTATCGGTAGCGGGGGACCCTACAATGAGCAGTTCTTC. Translating gives CASSIGSGGPYNEQFF.